This T cell receptor beta chain derives from a study of cytomegalovirus exposure and HLA in healthy donors. Study-wide results and caveats: Researchers reported that a few CMV-associated chains were confirmed in vitro as CMV antigen-specific.

PCR involved 60 Vbeta and 13 Jbeta primers. Assay: immunoSEQ multiplex PCR; the TCRdb copy retains only in-frame clones and omits some. The data hold around 300,000 clones, with under 80% observed a single time. Turning to this clone: The antigen is not known.

Sequenced material: PBMCs. The clonotype comes from a female donor in good health and CMV-seronegative.

DNA for the CDR3: TGTGCCAGCAGCTTAGTCGGGGGACCCGACAATGAGCAGTTCTTC. Protein product: CASSLVGGPDNEQFF. The rearrangement links TRBV11-2 to TRBJ2-1; D is possibly TRBD2 (6 bases). The CDR3 length is 15 residues. The V end lost 1 base, the J end lost 5 bases, and 12 bases lay between the germline ends. Per germline, CDR1 SGHAT and CDR2 FQNNGV.